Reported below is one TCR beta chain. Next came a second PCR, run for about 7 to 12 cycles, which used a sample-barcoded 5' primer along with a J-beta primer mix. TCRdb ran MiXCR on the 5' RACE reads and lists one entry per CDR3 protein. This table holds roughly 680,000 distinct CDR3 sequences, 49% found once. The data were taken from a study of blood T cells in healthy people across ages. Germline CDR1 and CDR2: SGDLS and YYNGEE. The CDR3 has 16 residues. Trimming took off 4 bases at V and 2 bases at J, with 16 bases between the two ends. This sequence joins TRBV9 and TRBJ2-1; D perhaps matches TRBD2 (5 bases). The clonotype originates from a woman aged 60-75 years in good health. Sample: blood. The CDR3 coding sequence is TGTGCCAGCAGCTTAACCGGGATCCAAACCTACAATGAGCAGTTCTTC. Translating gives CASSLTGIQTYNEQFF. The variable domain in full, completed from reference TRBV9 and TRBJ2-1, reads DSGVTQTPKHLITATGQRVTLRCSPRSGDLSVYWYQQSLDQGLQFLIQYYNGEERAKGNILERFSAQQFPDLHSELNLSSLELGDSALYFCASSLTGIQTYNEQFFGPGTRLTVL.